The rows below give T cell receptor beta chains drawn from one sample of a study of T-cell reconstitution after alpha-beta-depleted transplantation in children. TCRdb analysed the PCR reads with MiXCR anew, one entry per CDR3 protein. The sample shows some 300,000 distinct CDR3 sequences, about 7.3% of them seen only once. The sequences come from peripheral blood, collected 360 days after TCRalphabeta/CD19-depleted stem cell transplant. The receptor source for this set is a female patient between 2 and 10 years old who had a stem cell transplant for Fanconi anemia, so the T cells may come from the graft donor. CDR3s include the opening cysteine and the closing phenylalanine or tryptophan. A D gene is named only where the DNA matches it firmly. Clone size, where shown, is once, few, many, or a class for clones that have expanded.

J gene | CDR3 length | clone size | D gene | V gene | CDR3 protein | CDR3 DNA
TRBJ2-1 | 13 | - | - | TRBV7-3 | CASSLNNRAPLDF | TGTGCCAGCAGCTTAAACAACCGAGCCCCCTTAGATTTC
TRBJ2-7 | 14 | many | - | TRBV12-3/TRBV12-4 | CASSSGPGTYEQYF | TGTGCCAGCAGTTCTGGTCCAGGGACCTACGAGCAGTACTTC
TRBJ2-7 | 16 | few | TRBD1 | TRBV10-1 | CASSELDRGTSYEQYF | TGCGCCAGCAGTGAGTTGGACAGGGGGACCTCCTACGAGCAGTACTTC
TRBJ2-2 | 13 | few | - | TRBV9 | CASSVDDTGELFF | TGTGCCAGCAGCGTAGACGACACCGGGGAGCTGTTTTTT
TRBJ2-2 | 17 | - | - | TRBV3-1 | CASTKSIPAATTGELFF | TGTGCCAGCACAAAATCTATTCCGGCAGCCACCACCGGGGAGCTGTTTTTT
TRBJ1-1 | 12 | many | - | TRBV29-1 | CSVVWSNTEAFF | TGCAGCGTTGTATGGAGTAACACTGAAGCTTTCTTT
TRBJ2-1 | 17 | many | - | TRBV14 | CASSQGVAGTLYNEQFF | TGTGCCAGCAGCCAAGGTGTGGCAGGGACTTTATACAATGAGCAGTTCTTC
TRBJ1-1 | 14 | - | TRBD1 | TRBV20-1 | CSAKVQGRNTEAFF | TGCAGTGCTAAAGTACAGGGGAGGAACACTGAAGCTTTCTTT
TRBJ2-1 | 15 | many | TRBD2 | TRBV6-4 | CASSLRGGIYNEQFF | TGTGCCAGCAGTCTTCGGGGGGGGATTTACAATGAGCAGTTCTTC
TRBJ2-1 | 15 | few | - | TRBV19 | CASSIGRVNYNEQFF | TGTGCCAGTAGTATAGGCAGGGTGAACTACAATGAGCAGTTCTTC
TRBJ1-5 | 15 | many | - | TRBV12-3/TRBV12-4 | CASTLRSGFNQPQHF | TGTGCCAGCACCCTAAGATCGGGATTCAATCAGCCCCAGCATTTT
TRBJ2-7 | 11 | many | - | TRBV27 | CASPLSYEQYF | TGTGCCAGCCCATTATCCTACGAGCAGTACTTC
TRBJ1-1 | 12 | - | TRBD1 | TRBV4-2 | CASSPGQTQAFF | TGTGCCAGCAGCCCGGGACAGACCCAAGCTTTCTTT
TRBJ2-7 | 14 | many | TRBD1 | TRBV11-2 | CASSSGTGVVEQYF | TGTGCCAGCAGCTCCGGGACAGGGGTCGTCGAGCAGTACTTC
TRBJ1-1 | 14 | few | - | TRBV11-2 | CASSLWGTNTEAFF | TGTGCCAGCAGCTTGTGGGGGACGAACACTGAAGCTTTCTTT
TRBJ1-6 | 14 | few | - | TRBV27 | CASSSGLPNSPLHF | TGTGCCAGCAGCTCTGGCCTTCCGAATTCACCCCTCCACTTT
TRBJ2-1 | 17 | - | TRBD2 | TRBV6-1 | CASSGGRREAPYNEQFF | TGTGCCAGCAGTGGGGGCCGTCGGGAGGCCCCCTACAATGAGCAGTTCTTC
TRBJ1-5 | 15 | many | TRBD1 | TRBV7-9 | CASSIDRGADQPQHF | TGTGCCAGCAGCATAGACAGGGGCGCCGACCAGCCCCAGCATTTT
TRBJ1-1 | 13 | few | - | TRBV7-9 | CASSPTGSTGAFF | TGTGCCAGCAGCCCCACAGGGAGCACTGGGGCTTTCTTT
TRBJ1-2 | 12 | few | - | TRBV10-2 | CASSVGVRGYTF | TGCGCCAGCAGTGTGGGGGTTCGGGGCTACACCTTC
TRBJ2-7 | 14 | many | - | TRBV5-6 | CASSAALVSYEQYF | TGTGCCAGCAGCGCCGCACTAGTTTCCTACGAGCAGTACTTC
TRBJ2-5 | 15 | - | TRBD1 | TRBV18 | CASSPPGQGQETQYF | TGTGCCAGCTCACCCCCGGGACAGGGGCAAGAGACCCAGTACTTC
TRBJ1-2 | 12 | - | - | TRBV28 | CATGWGGYGYTF | TGTGCCACCGGGTGGGGTGGCTATGGCTACACCTTC
TRBJ1-1 | 14 | - | - | TRBV3-1 | CASSQEGENTEAFF | TGTGCCAGCAGCCAAGAGGGGGAAAATACTGAAGCTTTCTTT
TRBJ2-7 | 12 | - | - | TRBV28 | CASSDPGPSMYF | TGTGCCAGCAGTGACCCGGGACCCTCAATGTACTTC
TRBJ1-5 | 17 | few | - | TRBV5-5 | CASSSFLTRDGNQPQHF | TGTGCCAGCAGCTCTTTCCTAACCCGGGACGGGAATCAGCCCCAGCATTTT
TRBJ1-2 | 11 | - | - | TRBV6-2/TRBV6-3 | CASSPHYGYTF | TGTGCCAGCAGCCCCCACTATGGCTACACCTTC
TRBJ2-1 | 12 | - | TRBD1 | TRBV19 | CASNTGGNEQFF | TGTGCCAGTAATACAGGGGGCAATGAGCAGTTCTTC
TRBJ1-5 | 11 | many | - | TRBV12-3/TRBV12-4 | CASSFLGARHF | TGTGCCAGCAGTTTTTTGGGTGCCCGGCATTTT